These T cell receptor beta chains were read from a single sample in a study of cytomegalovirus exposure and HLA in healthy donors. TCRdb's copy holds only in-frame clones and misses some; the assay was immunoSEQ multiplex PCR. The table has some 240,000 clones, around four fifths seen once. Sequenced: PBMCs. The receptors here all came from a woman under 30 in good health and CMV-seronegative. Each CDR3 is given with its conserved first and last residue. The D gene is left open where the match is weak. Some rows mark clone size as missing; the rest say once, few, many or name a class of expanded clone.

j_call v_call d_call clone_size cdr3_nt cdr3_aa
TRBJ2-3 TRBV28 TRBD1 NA TGTGCCAGCAGTCCCCGGACAGGAGTCACAGATACGCAGTATTTT CASSPRTGVTDTQYF
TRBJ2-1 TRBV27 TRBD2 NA TGTGCCAGCAGTCCGCGGACTAGCGGGAGGGAGTGGGGCAATGAGCAGTTCTTC CASSPRTSGREWGNEQFF
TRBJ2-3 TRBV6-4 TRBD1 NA TGTGCCAGCAGCGCCGGGACAGGGGGCGCAGATACGCAGTATTTT CASSAGTGGADTQYF
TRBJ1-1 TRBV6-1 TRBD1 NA TGTGCCAGCAGTGCCGGGACAGGGGGCGTAGGTGGGAACACTGAAGCTTTCTTT CASSAGTGGVGGNTEAFF
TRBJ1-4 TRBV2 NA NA TGTGCCAGCAGTCGGACAAGCGCAACTAATGAAAAACTGTTTTTT CASSRTSATNEKLFF
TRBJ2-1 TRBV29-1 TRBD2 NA TGCAGCGTTCAGGGACTAGCGAACAATGAGCAGTTCTTC CSVQGLANNEQFF
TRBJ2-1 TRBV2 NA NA TGTGCCAGCTCGAAACAGGGATTCGGGCCCTACAATGAGCAGTTCTTC CASSKQGFGPYNEQFF
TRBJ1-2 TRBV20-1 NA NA TGCAGTGCTAGAGCACGGGGCGGCTACACCTTC CSARARGGYTF
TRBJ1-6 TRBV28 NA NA TGTGCCAGCAGTTTAGGCGGGAATTCACCCCTCCACTTT CASSLGGNSPLHF
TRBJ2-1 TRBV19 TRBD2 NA TGTGCCACAGGGCTTATGACTAGCGGTTACAATGAGCAGTTCTTC CATGLMTSGYNEQFF
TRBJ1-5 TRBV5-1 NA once TGCGCCAGCAGCTTGGTGGTCACCAGATATAGCAATCAGCCCCAGCATTTT CASSLVVTRYSNQPQHF
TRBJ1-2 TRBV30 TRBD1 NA TGTGCCTGGAGTGTATCGCCAGGGGGCGTTTCCGTATATGGCTACACCTTC CAWSVSPGGVSVYGYTF
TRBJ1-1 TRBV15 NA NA TGTGCCACCAGCACCTCAGGGAACACTGAAGCTTTCTTT CATSTSGNTEAFF
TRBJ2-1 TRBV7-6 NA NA TGTGCCAGCAGCACCGGCGTGGGAACTTACAATGAGCAGTTCTTC CASSTGVGTYNEQFF
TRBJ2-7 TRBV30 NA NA TGTGCCTGGAGTGTCCAGGTATCCTACGAGCAGTACTTC CAWSVQVSYEQYF
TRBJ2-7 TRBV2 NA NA TGTGCCAGCACCTGGGAGAGTCGGACCTACGAGCAGTACTTC CASTWESRTYEQYF
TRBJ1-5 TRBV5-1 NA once TGCGCCAGCAGCTTGGGGCCCAATCAGCCCCAGCATTTT CASSLGPNQPQHF
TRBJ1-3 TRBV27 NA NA TGTGCCAGCAGGGGAGGGGGAAACACCATATATTTT CASRGGGNTIYF
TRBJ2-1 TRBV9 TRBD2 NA TGTGCCAGCAGCGTTTCCGGGGGGGCCCGGGAGCAGTTCTTC CASSVSGGAREQFF
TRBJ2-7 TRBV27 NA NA TGTGCCAGCAGTTTATCGATCAGGTACGAGCAGTACTTC CASSLSIRYEQYF
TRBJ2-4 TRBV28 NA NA TGTGCCAGCAGTTTAAGACACGCCAAAAACATTCAGTACTTC CASSLRHAKNIQYF
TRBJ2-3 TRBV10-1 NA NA TGCGCCAGCATCTGTACTCTTGTTTCAGATACGCAGTATTTT CASICTLVSDTQYF
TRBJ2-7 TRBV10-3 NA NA TGTGCCATCAGTGGGGGGGAGCGGGAGCAGTACTTC CAISGGEREQYF
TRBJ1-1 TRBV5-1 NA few TGCGCCAGCCGAGTGCGGGAAGGAAACACTGAAGCTTTCTTT CASRVREGNTEAFF
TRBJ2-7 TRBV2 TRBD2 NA TGTGCCACGTCTAGCGGATGGTACGAGCAGTACTTC CATSSGWYEQYF
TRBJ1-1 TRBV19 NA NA TGTGCCAGCTCCTTGTGGGGGACTGAAGCTTTCTTT CASSLWGTEAFF
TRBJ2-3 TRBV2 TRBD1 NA TGTGCCAGCAGGCGACTCGGGACAGGGGGGACAGATACGCAGTATTTT CASRRLGTGGTDTQYF
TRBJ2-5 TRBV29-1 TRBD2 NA TGCAGCCCCGAGGGAAGGGAGGGTCGGGAGACCCAGTACTTC CSPEGREGRETQYF
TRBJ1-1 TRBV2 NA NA TGTGCCAGCAGTGAGGGAGAGGGCACTGAAGCTTTCTTT CASSEGEGTEAFF
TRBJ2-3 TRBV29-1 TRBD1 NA TGCAGCGCTGGGACAGTATCATGGGATACGCAGTATTTT CSAGTVSWDTQYF
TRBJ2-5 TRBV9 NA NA TGTGCCAGCAGCGGTAGGGGGAGGGGAGAGACCCAGTACTTC CASSGRGRGETQYF
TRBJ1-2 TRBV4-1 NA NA TGCGCCAGCAGCCAAGTTCCAGGGGACTATGGCTACACCTTC CASSQVPGDYGYTF
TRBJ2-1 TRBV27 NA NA TGTGCCAGCAGTTTATTGCGGGACACCAACAATGAGCAGTTCTTC CASSLLRDTNNEQFF
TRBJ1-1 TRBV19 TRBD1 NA TGTGCCAGTAGTGAGACAGGGGATATGAACACTGAAGCTTTCTTT CASSETGDMNTEAFF
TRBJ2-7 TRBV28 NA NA TGTGCCAGCACCCCAGGAGGGGACAGTAACGAGCAGTACTTC CASTPGGDSNEQYF
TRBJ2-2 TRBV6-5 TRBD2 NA TGTGCCAGCAGTCGGGGGGGGAGCACCGGGGAGCTGTTTTTT CASSRGGSTGELFF
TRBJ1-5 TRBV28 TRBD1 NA TGTGCCAGCAGTACCGGGACAGGGAAATATAGCAATCAGCCCCAGCATTTT CASSTGTGKYSNQPQHF
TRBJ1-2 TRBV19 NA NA TGTGCCAGTAGTATCTCGGAGGGGCGTATCCATGGCTACACCTTC CASSISEGRIHGYTF
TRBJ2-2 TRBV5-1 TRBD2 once TGCGCCAGCAGCTTGGACAAGCGGGAGGGATTGAACACCGGGGAGCTGTTTTTT CASSLDKREGLNTGELFF
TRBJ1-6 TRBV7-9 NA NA TGTGCCAGCAGCTCGGGACATAGAAATTCACCCCTCCACTTT CASSSGHRNSPLHF